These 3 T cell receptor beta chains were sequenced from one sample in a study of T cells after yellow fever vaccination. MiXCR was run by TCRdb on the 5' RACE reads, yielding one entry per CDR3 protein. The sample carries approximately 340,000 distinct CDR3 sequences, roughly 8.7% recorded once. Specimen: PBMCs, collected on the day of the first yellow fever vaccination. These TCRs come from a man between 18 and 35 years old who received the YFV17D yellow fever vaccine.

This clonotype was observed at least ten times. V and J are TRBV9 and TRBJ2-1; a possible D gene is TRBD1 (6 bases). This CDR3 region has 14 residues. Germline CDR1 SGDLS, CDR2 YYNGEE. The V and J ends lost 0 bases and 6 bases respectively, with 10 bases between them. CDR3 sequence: CASSVGSGVNEQFF. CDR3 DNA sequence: TGTGCCAGCAGCGTAGGCTCAGGGGTCAATGAGCAGTTCTTC.

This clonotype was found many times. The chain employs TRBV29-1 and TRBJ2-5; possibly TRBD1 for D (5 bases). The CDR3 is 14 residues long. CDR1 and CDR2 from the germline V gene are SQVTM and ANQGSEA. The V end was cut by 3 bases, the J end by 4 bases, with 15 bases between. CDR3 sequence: CSVEVPGNGETQYF. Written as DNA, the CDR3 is TGCAGCGTTGAGGTTCCAGGGAATGGAGAGACCCAGTACTTC.

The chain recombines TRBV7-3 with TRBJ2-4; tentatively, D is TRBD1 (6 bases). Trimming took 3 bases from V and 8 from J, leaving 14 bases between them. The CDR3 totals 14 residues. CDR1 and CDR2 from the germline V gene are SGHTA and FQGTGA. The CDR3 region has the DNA TGTGCCAGCAGCTTCTCAGGGGCGCTGGACATTCAGTACTTC. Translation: CASSFSGALDIQYF.